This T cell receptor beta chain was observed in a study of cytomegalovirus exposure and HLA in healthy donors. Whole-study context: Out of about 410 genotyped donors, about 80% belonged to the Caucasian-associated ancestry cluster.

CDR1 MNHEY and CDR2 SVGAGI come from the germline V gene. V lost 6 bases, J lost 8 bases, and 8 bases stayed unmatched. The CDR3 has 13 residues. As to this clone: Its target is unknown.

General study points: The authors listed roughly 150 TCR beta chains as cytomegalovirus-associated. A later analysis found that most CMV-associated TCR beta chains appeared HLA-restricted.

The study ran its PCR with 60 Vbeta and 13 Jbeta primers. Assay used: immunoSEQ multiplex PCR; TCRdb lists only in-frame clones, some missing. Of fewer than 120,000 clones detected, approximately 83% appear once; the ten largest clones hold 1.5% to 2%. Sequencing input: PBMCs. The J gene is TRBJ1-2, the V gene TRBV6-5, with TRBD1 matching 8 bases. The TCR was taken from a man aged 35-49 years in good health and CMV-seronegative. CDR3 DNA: TGTGCCAGCAGCCCCGGACAGGGATTAGGCTACACCTTC. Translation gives CASSPGQGLGYTF.